These 20 T cell receptor beta chains were sequenced from one sample in a study of T cells in Graves' hyperthyroidism and ophthalmopathy. There were TCR beta CDR3 regions amplified from RNA transcripts. The HTBI primer set served for first-round RT-PCR of the TCR CDR3. TCRdb re-derived calls from the multiplex PCR reads in MiXCR, one entry per CDR3 protein. The table has 400,000 or so distinct CDR3 sequences, about 14% seen once; the top ten hold around 27%. Sequencing was done on a sample of blood. Receptors were obtained from a man in his fifties with Graves' ophthalmopathy.

Many counts were recorded for this clonotype. The rearrangement joins TRBV6-2 or TRBV6-3 to TRBJ2-1; 7 nucleotides agree with TRBD2. This CDR3 has 17 residues. Germline V gene sequence: CDR1 MNHEY, CDR2 SVGEGT. After removal of 2 bases from V and 4 bases from J, the junction contained 11 bases not matched to a gene. The CDR3 region has the DNA TGTGCCAGCAGTTACATCGGGATAGCGGGCCGTTACAATGAGCAGTTCTTC. Amino acids: CASSYIGIAGRYNEQFF.

This clonotype was found many times. This chain uses TRBV6-2 or TRBV6-3 with TRBJ1-1, with 9 bases identical to TRBD1. Trimming cost V 6 bases and J 5 bases; bases outside gene matches: 4. CDR1 is MNHEY and CDR2 is SVGEGT in the germline V gene. This CDR3 region has 13 residues. The CDR3 reads CASRQGASTEAFF. CDR3 DNA: TGTGCCAGCAGACAGGGGGCGAGTACTGAAGCTTTCTTT.

This clonotype was seen at least ten times. CDR3 bases: TGTGCCAGCAGTCCCACCAAGGAGGCGAACACTGAAGCTTTCTTT. Encoded protein: CASSPTKEANTEAFF. The V call is TRBV7-8, the J call TRBJ1-1; D ambiguous. The length of the CDR3 is 15 residues. The germline V gene has CDR1 SGHVS and CDR2 FQNEAQ. Between the trimmed V and J ends, which lost 6 bases and 1 base, there was a span of 15 bases.

This clonotype was counted only a few times. V usage is TRBV6-1 and J usage is TRBJ2-1, with TRBD2 matching over 7 bases. With 5 bases clipped from V and 10 bases from J, the junction kept 11 bases outside the gene matches. The CDR3 is made up of 14 amino acids. Per germline, CDR1 MNHNS and CDR2 SASEGT. The CDR3, as DNA: TGTGCCAGCAGTTACGCGGCTAGCGGAGACGAGCAGTTCTTC. This gives the protein CASSYAASGDEQFF.

This clonotype has at least ten counts. The gene calls are TRBV28 and TRBJ2-5; 9 nucleotides agree with TRBD1. The trim removed 3 bases at V and 3 bases at J, leaving 11 bases unmatched. Germline V lookup: CDR1 MDHEN, CDR2 SYDVKM. CDR3 size: 17 residues. CDR3 region: CASSFPADRGGKETQYF. The CDR3 DNA reads as TGTGCCAGCAGTTTCCCCGCGGACAGGGGTGGGAAAGAGACCCAGTACTTC. Full variable domain (missing parts from reference TRBV28 and TRBJ2-5): DVKVTQSSRYLVKRTGEKVFLECVQDMDHENMFWYRQDPGLGLRLIYFSYDVKMKEKGDIPEGYSVSREKKERFSLILESASTNQTSMYLCASSFPADRGGKETQYFGPGTRLLVL.

Worth noting for this clonotype: A read error is possible here, since a much larger clone lies one base away. The chain recombines TRBV3-1 with TRBJ2-7; D possibly corresponds to TRBD1 (6 bases). The CDR3 has 17 residues. Germline V gene data show CDR1 as LGHDT and CDR2 as YNNKEL (reference sequence). CDR3 in amino acids: CASSQEPTGLVSYGQYF. CDR3 nucleotides: TGTGCCAGCAGCCAAGAACCGACAGGTTTGGTTTCCTACGGGCAGTACTTC.

This clonotype occurred many times. This CDR3 fails to terminate in the conserved phenylalanine or tryptophan, so it likely reflects a read error. The V gene is TRBV3-1, the J gene TRBJ2-5; 12 bases align to TRBD2. Germline CDR1 is LGHDT and CDR2 is YNNKEL (reference sequence). The CDR3 sequence is 14 residues long. Trimming removed 4 bases from V and 5 bases from J; junction bases left unmatched: 2. The CDR3 spells CASSPTSGSETQYV. The CDR3 nucleotides are TGTGCCAGCAGCCCGACTAGCGGGAGTGAGACCCAGTACGTC.

The sample holds many counts of this clonotype. The chain is built from TRBV12-3 or TRBV12-4 and TRBJ2-7; 9 positions match TRBD1. The CDR3 totals 16 residues. V dropped 6 bases and J dropped 0; count of bases not matched to a gene: 9. The CDR3 reads CASSDTPGQGSYEQYF. In DNA, the CDR3 is TGTGCCAGCAGCGATACTCCGGGACAGGGCTCCTACGAGCAGTACTTC.

There are many counts of this clonotype. V usage is TRBV20-1 and J usage is TRBJ2-7, with 9 bases identical to TRBD2. The CDR3 is made up of 14 amino acids. CDR1 and CDR2 from the germline V gene are DFQATT and SNEGSKA (reference sequence). After removal of 2 bases from V and 7 bases from J, the junction contained 9 bases not matched to a gene. For the CDR3, the DNA is TGCAGTGCTAGAAACCAGCGGGAGGTTCGGGAGCAGTACTTC. As protein: CSARNQREVREQYF.

At least ten counts were recorded for this clonotype. The V call is TRBV11-2, the J call TRBJ2-7, with 8 bases identical to TRBD2. After removal of 4 bases from V and 1 base from J, the junction contained 9 bases not matched to a gene. The CDR3 spans 16 residues. CDR1 and CDR2 from the germline V gene are SGHAT and FQNNGV. DNA of the CDR3: TGTGCCAGCAGCTCTCTCGAAGCTAGCGGGTCCTACGAGCAGTACTTC. It codes for CASSSLEASGSYEQYF.

This clonotype was counted ten times or more. The V and J genes are TRBV28 and TRBJ1-5; the D gene is possibly TRBD1 (5 bases). Between the trimmed V and J ends, which lost 2 bases and 0 bases, there was a span of 17 bases. Looked up from germline, CDR1 is MDHEN and CDR2 is SYDVKM. The CDR3 sequence is 18 residues long. This CDR3 reads CASSLEMGGVYSNQPQHF. CDR3 nucleotides: TGTGCCAGCAGTTTAGAGATGGGGGGGGTATATAGCAATCAGCCCCAGCATTTT.

J is TRBJ2-5 and V is TRBV5-1, with D tentatively TRBD2 (5 bases). Trimming took 4 bases from V and 2 from J, leaving 18 bases between them. The CDR3 runs 16 residues. CDR1 and CDR2 from the germline V gene are SGHRS and YFSETQ. The CDR3 region has the DNA TGCGCCAGCAGCCCAGCGGAAGGGAGTGGACAAGAGACCCAGTACTTC. Its protein product is CASSPAEGSGQETQYF.

This rearrangement joins TRBV4-2 to TRBJ2-7; no clear D. The CDR3 contains 13 residues. The ends were cut back, 2 bases at V and 4 bases at J, with 9 bases in the middle. Germline V gives CDR1 LGHNA, CDR2 YNFKEQ. CDR3 amino acids: CASSQTTLYEQYF. Written as DNA, the CDR3 is TGTGCCAGCAGCCAAACTACCCTGTACGAGCAGTACTTC.

This clonotype was observed many times. The chain employs TRBV2 and TRBJ2-2; TRBD2 matches at 8 bases. Unmatched junction bases numbered 4, after V lost 6 bases and J lost 4 bases. Germline V gene data show CDR1 as SNHLY and CDR2 as FYNNEI. This CDR3 comprises 14 residues. The CDR3 is CASRGLGITGELFF. The CDR3 nucleotides read TGTGCCAGCAGGGGACTAGGCATCACCGGGGAGCTGTTTTTT.

This clonotype has just a few counts. The CDR3 DNA is TGTGCCAGCAGTTACGGGGCTAGCGGGAGGTTTTTCGCAGATACGCAGTATTTT. Protein sequence: CASSYGASGRFFADTQYF. The V call is TRBV6-2 or TRBV6-3, the J call TRBJ2-3, with 11 bases matching TRBD2. CDR1 is MNHEY, CDR2 SVGEGT, per germline. This CDR3 comprises 18 residues. Trimming cost V 2 bases and J 4 bases; bases outside gene matches: 11.

This clonotype has just a few counts. The chain carries TRBV6-2 or TRBV6-3 and TRBJ2-4; 7 nucleotides match TRBD1. The V gene end was trimmed by 6 bases and the J gene end by 6 bases; junction bases not matched to a gene: 14. The CDR3 length is 16 residues. Germline CDR1 and CDR2: MNHEY and SVGEGT. Here the CDR3 reads CASSTLRGRQINIQYF. In nucleotides, the CDR3 is TGTGCCAGCAGCACCCTAAGGGGGCGTCAAATAAACATTCAGTACTTC.

The chain links TRBV28 to TRBJ1-5; possible D gene TRBD1, 6 bases. Germline CDR1 and CDR2: MDHEN and SYDVKM. The CDR3 is 15 residues long. V lost 7 bases and J lost 1, with 14 bases in between. The CDR3 is CASNGNRVSNQPQHF. CDR3 bases: TGTGCCAGCAATGGGAACAGGGTAAGCAATCAGCCCCAGCATTTT.

This clonotype came up a few times. The V call is TRBV6-1, the J call TRBJ2-3, with a tentative D call TRBD2 (6 bases). V dropped 5 bases and J dropped 2 bases, with 11 bases sitting between them. Germline lookup yields CDR1 MNHNS and CDR2 SASEGT. This CDR3 is built from 14 residues. CDR3 nucleotides: TGTGCCAGCAGTAATGGGGGGTCCACAGATACGCAGTATTTT. It is translated as CASSNGGSTDTQYF.

This clonotype was seen repeatedly, ten times or more. J is TRBJ2-3 and V is TRBV5-6; unclear D gene. Germline V lookup: CDR1 SGHDT, CDR2 YYEEEE. Trimming took off 2 bases at V and 4 bases at J, with 11 bases between the two ends. The CDR3 length is 14 residues. The DNA for the CDR3 is TGTGCCAGCAGCTTTGGGCTTGGGGCAGATACGCAGTATTTT. It codes for CASSFGLGADTQYF.

This chain joins TRBV6-1 and TRBJ2-7; 8 positions agree with TRBD2. The germline CDR1 and CDR2 sequences are MNHNS and SASEGT. The V segment lost 6 bases and the J segment 3 bases; nucleotides outside the gene matches: 7. This CDR3 region has 14 residues. CDR3: CASSKGLGYYEQYF. The DNA for the CDR3 is TGTGCCAGCAGCAAGGGACTAGGGTACTACGAGCAGTACTTC.